The 5 T cell receptor beta chains listed next were all sequenced from one sample in a study of control samples from healthy donors and cancer patients. Here immunoSEQ multiplex PCR was the method, and the copy in TCRdb shows in-frame clones only, minus some. Here the sample spans about 150,000 clones, around 92% being singletons. The sequenced sample consisted of blood. The receptors here all came from a woman aged 40 to 55 in good health.

The chain carries TRBV6-1 and TRBJ1-2; the D is unclear. CDR1 MNHNS and CDR2 SASEGT come from the germline V gene. This CDR3 is 14 amino acids long. V lost 2 bases to trimming and J lost 7 bases, with 14 bases between them. The CDR3 protein is CASSEPAGMGGYTF. The CDR3 nucleotides are TGTGCCAGCAGTGAACCGGCAGGAATGGGTGGCTACACCTTC.

The chain combines TRBV3-1 (or the pseudogene TRBV3-2) with TRBJ2-3, with D hard to call. CDR1 LGHDT and CDR2 YNNKEL come from the germline V gene (reference sequence). Trimming removed 6 bases from V and 2 bases from J, with 3 bases in between. There are 11 residues in the CDR3. The CDR3 protein is CASRLTDTQYF. The CDR3 DNA sequence: TGTGCCAGCAGGCTCACAGATACGCAGTATTTT.

The chain carries TRBV5-1 and TRBJ2-1; 7 nucleotides align to TRBD1. Looked up from germline, CDR1 is SGHRS and CDR2 is YFSETQ. The V and J ends lost 2 bases and 6 bases, in that order; junction bases with no gene match: 8. The CDR3 loop spans 15 amino acids. The CDR3 protein is CASSLTPTGTNEQFF. CDR3 sequence (DNA): TGCGCCAGCAGCTTAACCCCGACAGGGACCAATGAGCAGTTCTTC.

The chain uses TRBV12-3 or TRBV12-4 and TRBJ2-2; no clear D gene. The CDR3 has 12 residues. Trimming removed 2 bases from V and 5 bases from J, with 3 bases in between. As DNA, the CDR3 is TGTGCCAGCAGTTTATGGACCGGGGAGCTGTTTTTT. Translation: CASSLWTGELFF.

This clone was found a few times. J is TRBJ2-2 and V is TRBV7-8, with 13 bases that match TRBD2. Germline loops: CDR1 SGHVS, CDR2 FQNEAQ. Losses at the gene ends were 1 base for V and 0 bases for J; bases not matched to a gene: 5. The CDR3 totals 19 residues. The CDR3 reads CASSLVILAGGPNTGELFF. CDR3 coding DNA: TGTGCCAGCAGCTTAGTCATACTAGCGGGGGGGCCGAACACCGGGGAGCTGTTTTTT.